Following are 21 T cell receptor beta chains from one sample sequenced in a study of blood T cell repertoires in COVID-19 (TCRdb year 2020). Library construction relied on the immunoSEQ multiplex PCR assay. TCRdb re-hosts the immuneACCESS table, in-frame sequences only. Its copies lack some clones; in the studies checked, an unresolved V gene accounts for under half of them, and the cause for the rest is not known. Across this sample there are about 400,000 clones, with approximately 88% seen only once. The ten largest clonotypes hold around 0.91% of the sample. Sequencing input: PBMCs or T cells enriched from blood (not recorded which). Source of these receptors: a woman aged 30 to 39 with acute COVID-19.

V usage is TRBV5-1 and J usage is TRBJ1-4; TRBD1 aligns across 9 bases. The CDR3 has 17 residues. V lost 1 base to trimming and J lost 6 bases; unmatched junction nucleotides: 10. The V gene's germline CDR1 is SGHRS and CDR2 YFSETQ. DNA of the CDR3: TGCGCCAGCAGCTTGCGGGAGACAGGGGGATCGGATGAAAAACTGTTTTTT. Its protein product is CASSLRETGGSDEKLFF.

V gene TRBV7-2 combines with J gene TRBJ1-5; 11 bases line up with TRBD1. Germline trimming cut 5 bases from V and 7 bases from J; bases unmatched to any gene: 10. This CDR3 is 16 amino acids long. Germline V CDR1 and CDR2: SGHTA, FQGNSA. CDR3 DNA sequence: TGTGCCAGCAGCCCGACGGACAGGGGGCAAGGCCAGCCCCAGCATTTT. Translation: CASSPTDRGQGQPQHF.

V is TRBV30 and J is TRBJ1-1; no firm D call. The germline gives CDR1 GTSNPN, CDR2 SVGIG (reference sequence). This CDR3 spans 15 amino acids. Trimming cost V 2 bases and J 3 bases, with 16 bases left between them. The CDR3 sequence is CAWSLSVRGDTEAFF. Here the CDR3 DNA reads TGTGCCTGGAGTCTCTCAGTGCGAGGAGACACTGAAGCTTTCTTT.

CDR3 loop: CASSDGVGRSLHF. The CDR3 coding sequence is TGCGCCAGCAGTGATGGTGTCGGTCGGTCCCTCCACTTT. The chain recombines TRBV10-1 with TRBJ1-6, with no clear D. The CDR3 runs to 13 residues. The V and J ends lost 3 bases and 14 bases respectively, with 14 bases between them. Germline lookup yields CDR1 WNHNN and CDR2 SYGVQD (reference sequence).

This clone was detected a few times. This chain links TRBV7-3 with TRBJ1-1; 7 bases fit TRBD1. The CDR3 extends over 13 amino acids. V shed 1 base and J 7 bases; nucleotides not matched to a gene: 3. Germline lookup yields CDR1 SGHTA and CDR2 FQGTGA. Here the CDR3 DNA reads TGTGCCAGCAGCTTAAGTGGGGACAGTGAAGCTTTCTTT. Translated: CASSLSGDSEAFF. The whole variable domain, filled in from reference TRBV7-3 and TRBJ1-1, reads GAGVSQTPSNKVTEKGKYVELRCDPISGHTALYWYRQSLGQGPEFLIYFQGTGAADDSGLPNDRFFAVRPEGSVSTLKIQRTERGDSAVYLCASSLSGDSEAFFGQGTRLTVV.

The genes are TRBV7-8 and TRBJ2-3; TRBD1 aligns across 7 bases. The germline CDR1 and CDR2 sequences are SGHVS and FQNEAQ. The ends lost 5 bases at V and 2 bases at J; junction bases unmatched: 7. The CDR3 extends over 15 amino acids. As DNA, the CDR3 is TGTGCCAGCAGCCCAAACAGGGGAGTCACAGATACGCAGTATTTT. It translates to CASSPNRGVTDTQYF. Complete variable domain (other parts from reference TRBV7-8 and TRBJ2-3): GAGVSQSPRYKVAKRGQDVALRCDPISGHVSLFWYQQALGQGPEFLTYFQNEAQLDKSGLPSDRFFAERPEGSVSTLKIQRTQQEDSAVYLCASSPNRGVTDTQYFGPGTRLTVL.

V is TRBV5-1 and J is TRBJ1-6; 8 positions agree with TRBD1. Germline CDR1 reads SGHRS; CDR2 reads YFSETQ. The CDR3 extends over 11 amino acids. V shed 4 bases and J 16 bases; nucleotides not matched to a gene: 4. CDR3 nucleotide sequence: TGCGCCAGCAGCGGCGGACAGGGACTCCACTTT. Residues: CASSGGQGLHF.

The rearrangement joins TRBV27 to TRBJ1-5; D is ambiguous. The CDR3 is made up of 12 amino acids. Germline V CDR1 and CDR2: MNHEY, SMNVEV (reference sequence). Deletions cut 4 bases from V and 7 bases from J, with 8 bases between. DNA of the CDR3: TGTGCCAGCAGTTCTGGTGAGCAGCCCCAGCATTTT. Amino acids: CASSSGEQPQHF.

The gene calls are TRBV7-9 and TRBJ1-2; 9 bases are shared with TRBD1. Losses at the gene ends were 4 bases for V and 0 bases for J; bases not matched to a gene: 9. This CDR3 is built from 17 residues. CDR1 is SEHNR and CDR2 is FQNEAQ in the germline V gene (reference sequence). The CDR3 loop is CASSSAGQGAANYGYTF. In DNA, the CDR3 is TGTGCCAGCAGCTCCGCGGGACAGGGAGCGGCTAACTATGGCTACACCTTC.

The chain couples TRBV27 to TRBJ2-7, with 9 bases that match TRBD1. Germline V gene sequence: CDR1 MNHEY, CDR2 SMNVEV (reference sequence). This CDR3 is 14 amino acids long. The J segment lost 2 bases and the V segment lost 5 bases, leaving 4 bases of the junction unmatched. DNA of the CDR3: TGTGCCAGCAGTATACAGGGGGCAACCTACGAGCAGTACTTC. It specifies CASSIQGATYEQYF.

The chain carries TRBV7-2 and TRBJ2-3; possibly TRBD1 for D (6 bases). The CDR3 loop spans 15 amino acids. CDR1 SGHTA and CDR2 FQGNSA come from the germline V gene. Trimming took 1 base from V and 3 from J, leaving 11 bases between them. CDR3 in DNA: TGTGCCAGCAGCTTAGTTTTCAGGGGAACAGATACGCAGTATTTT. Translated, it gives CASSLVFRGTDTQYF.

This clone was seen a single time. The J gene is TRBJ2-1, the V gene TRBV2; 11 bases match TRBD2. The CDR3 spans 14 residues. Germline trimming cut 10 bases from V and 7 bases from J; bases unmatched to any gene: 9. Per germline, CDR1 SNHLY and CDR2 FYNNEI. The CDR3: CATSSASGGNEQFF. The CDR3 bases are TGTGCCACGTCTTCGGCTAGCGGGGGGAATGAGCAGTTCTTC.

The gene calls are TRBV7-6 and TRBJ2-5, with 11 bases matching TRBD2. Per germline, CDR1 SGHVS and CDR2 FNYEAQ. J was trimmed by 1 base and V by 6 bases; bases with no gene match: 7. This CDR3 is 16 amino acids long. CDR3 loop: CASRAFTSGGQETQYF. CDR3 sequence (DNA): TGTGCCAGCAGGGCCTTTACTAGCGGGGGCCAAGAGACCCAGTACTTC.

V is TRBV2 and J is TRBJ2-7; 9 bases are shared with TRBD1. V lost 7 bases and J lost 0; bases outside the gene matches: 4. Germline loops: CDR1 SNHLY, CDR2 FYNNEI. The CDR3 has 14 residues. The CDR3 region is CASNRGPSSYEQYF. The DNA of the CDR3 is TGTGCCAGCAACAGGGGGCCTAGCTCCTACGAGCAGTACTTC.

The genes are TRBV5-1 and TRBJ1-4, with no clear D. The germline V gene has CDR1 SGHRS and CDR2 YFSETQ. CDR3 length equals 15 residues. V lost 0 bases to trimming and J lost 7 bases, with 13 bases between them. This CDR3 is CASSLEGKGGEKLFF. As DNA, the CDR3 is TGCGCCAGCAGCTTGGAAGGGAAGGGAGGTGAAAAACTGTTTTTT.

V is TRBV5-1 and J is TRBJ2-6; perhaps TRBD1 as D (6 bases). The V end lost 3 bases, the J end lost 9 bases, and 13 bases lay between the germline ends. This CDR3 is 14 amino acids long. Germline loops: CDR1 SGHRS, CDR2 YFSETQ. CDR3 residues: CASSWGHGDNVLTF. The CDR3 DNA is TGCGCCAGCAGCTGGGGACACGGTGACAACGTCCTGACTTTC.

V and J are TRBV27 and TRBJ1-5; 10 nucleotides align to TRBD1. V was clipped by 6 bases and J by 3 bases; unmatched bases: 5. Germline CDR1 is MNHEY and CDR2 is SMNVEV (reference sequence). This CDR3 spans 15 amino acids. The CDR3 DNA reads as TGTGCCAGCAGAGGGGGACAGGGGCCCAATCAGCCCCAGCATTTT. This codes for CASRGGQGPNQPQHF.

V is TRBV2 and J is TRBJ1-4, with unresolved D. V was pared by 4 bases and J by 3 bases, with 9 bases between. The CDR3 totals 14 residues. CDR1 SNHLY and CDR2 FYNNEI come from the germline V gene. CDR3 in amino acids: CASSGADPNEKLFF. The CDR3 DNA reads as TGTGCCAGCAGTGGGGCCGATCCTAATGAAAAACTGTTTTTT.

The rearrangement uses TRBV7-2 and TRBJ2-3, with 11 bases fitting TRBD2. V shed 5 bases and J 3 bases; nucleotides not matched to a gene: 16. Germline CDR1 is SGHTA and CDR2 is FQGNSA. The CDR3 length is 19 residues. The CDR3 protein is CASSLNYYSGGAGTDTQYF. In DNA form, the CDR3 reads TGTGCCAGCAGCCTCAATTACTATAGCGGGGGGGCGGGGACAGATACGCAGTATTTT. Combining the CDR3 with reference TRBV7-2 and TRBJ2-3 gives the whole variable domain GAGVSQSPSNKVTEKGKDVELRCDPISGHTALYWYRQSLGQGLEFLIYFQGNSAPDKSGLPSDRFSAERTGGSVSTLTIQRTQQEDSAVYLCASSLNYYSGGAGTDTQYFGPGTRLTVL.

The rearrangement joins TRBV5-1 to TRBJ2-7; TRBD2 matches 7 bases. CDR3 length: 14 residues. With V trimmed by 5 bases and J by 2 bases, 7 bases remained unmatched. Germline CDR1 is SGHRS and CDR2 is YFSETQ. The CDR3 DNA follows: TGCGCCAGCAGTAGACTAGCTTCTGCCTACGAGCAGTACTTC. It codes for CASSRLASAYEQYF.

The chain uses TRBV5-1 and TRBJ1-6, with 9 bases identical to TRBD1. The V gene end was trimmed by 0 bases and the J gene end by 7 bases; junction bases not matched to a gene: 5. CDR1 is SGHRS, CDR2 YFSETQ, per germline. The CDR3 runs 16 residues. This CDR3 is CASSLVGTGSNSPLHF. CDR3 nucleotide sequence: TGCGCCAGCAGCTTGGTAGGGACAGGGAGCAATTCACCCCTCCACTTT.